This T cell receptor (beta chain) was sequenced during a study of T-cell reconstitution after alpha-beta-depleted transplantation in children (TCRdb year 2016). General notes on the study: Using TCR repertoire profiling, the study followed T-cell immune reconstitution in a quantitative way in children after TCRalphabeta/CD19-depleted allogeneic hematopoietic cell transplantation.

On this clonotype itself: The antigen it binds to is not known. No much larger clonotype is one base removed from it; base qualities were not supplied.

The library was made by PCR. Sequencing instrument: Illumina HiSeq 2500. Molecular barcoding was employed in the preparation of TCR libraries, with unique molecular identifiers being used to normalize TCRbeta repertoire quantification. TCRdb reanalyzed the raw reads on its own, using fastp at Q25 for trimming and MiXCR for clone calling, and kept in-frame beta chains. Entries that share a CDR3 protein sequence are merged under the most common genes and DNA. This sample gives some 390,000 distinct CDR3 sequences in total; roughly 22% of them show up just once. The ten largest make up 3.8% of the sample. The germline V gene specifies SGDLS as CDR1 and YYNGEE as CDR2. Trimming removed 3 bases from V and 2 bases from J, leaving 12 bases between the germline ends. The CDR3, cysteine through phenylalanine, is 14 amino acids long. Solely the CDR3 DNA is kept, with 42 bases framed from the first base.

The chain employs TRBV9 and TRBJ2-7; TRBD1 might be the D gene, on 5 matching bases. The sample was PBMCs from the stem cell graft donor, taken from the stem cell graft. This sequence originates from a human donor who donated a stem cell graft to a child with acute myeloid leukemia. At the DNA level, the sequence is TGTGCCAGCAGCGAGGCCCCAGGGCCCTACGAGCAGTACTTC. It is translated as CASSEAPGPYEQYF.